This is a list of T cell receptor beta chains from one sample in a study of human T cells and chemical hapten exposure. Each CDR3 protein gets one entry after TCRdb re-called the RACE reads with MiXCR. The sample lists 350,000 to 400,000 distinct CDR3 sequences, approximately 5.1% seen once, with 2.6% in the top ten. Sequencing was performed on whole blood, taken in connection with sensitization to the hapten diphenylcyclopropenone (DPC). The receptors were gathered from a woman in her forties or fifties with alopecia areata. Some clones in this sample may be carry-over from other donors' samples. Each CDR3 is given with its conserved first and last residue. The D gene is left open where the match is weak. Expanded clones are given a class, and other clones once, few, many or no size at all.

cdr3_aa: CASSPREAIALVNYGYTF
cdr3_nt: TGTGCCAGCAGCCCCAGGGAGGCTATCGCCCTTGTCAACTATGGCTACACCTTC
d_call: .
v_call: TRBV3-1
j_call: TRBJ1-2
clone_size: .

cdr3_aa: CSVESSGAPTDTQYF
cdr3_nt: TGCAGCGTTGAGTCCTCAGGGGCGCCTACAGATACGCAGTATTTT
d_call: .
v_call: TRBV29-1
j_call: TRBJ2-3
clone_size: many

cdr3_aa: CASSSGQGNQPQHF
cdr3_nt: TGTGCCAGCAGTTCGGGACAGGGCAATCAGCCCCAGCATTTT
d_call: TRBD1
v_call: TRBV7-9
j_call: TRBJ1-5
clone_size: many

cdr3_aa: CSAETGGELEAFF
cdr3_nt: TGCAGTGCTGAGACAGGGGGTGAACTTGAAGCTTTCTTT
d_call: TRBD1
v_call: TRBV20-1
j_call: TRBJ1-1
clone_size: few

cdr3_aa: CASSLGGQSSEAFF
cdr3_nt: TGCGCCAGCAGCTTGGGTGGACAGAGCAGTGAAGCTTTCTTT
d_call: .
v_call: TRBV5-1
j_call: TRBJ1-1
clone_size: .

cdr3_aa: CASSLMDSGANVLTF
cdr3_nt: TGTGCCAGCAGCTTGATGGACTCTGGGGCCAACGTCCTGACTTTC
d_call: .
v_call: TRBV5-4
j_call: TRBJ2-6
clone_size: many

cdr3_aa: CASSSRYPTVNYGYTF
cdr3_nt: TGTGCCAGCAGCTCGCGATACCCGACCGTTAACTATGGCTACACCTTC
d_call: .
v_call: TRBV11-2
j_call: TRBJ1-2
clone_size: few

cdr3_aa: CASSYRGNTGELFF
cdr3_nt: TGTGCCAGCAGTTACCGTGGGAACACCGGGGAGCTGTTTTTT
d_call: .
v_call: TRBV6-2/TRBV6-3
j_call: TRBJ2-2
clone_size: many

cdr3_aa: CASSLDVNYEQYF
cdr3_nt: TGCGCCAGCAGCTTGGACGTAAACTACGAGCAGTACTTC
d_call: .
v_call: TRBV5-1
j_call: TRBJ2-7
clone_size: many

cdr3_aa: CASSSGYRSTDTQYF
cdr3_nt: TGTGCCAGCAGCTCCGGATACCGAAGCACAGATACGCAGTATTTT
d_call: .
v_call: TRBV7-2
j_call: TRBJ2-3
clone_size: .

cdr3_aa: CASSSWAANQPQHF
cdr3_nt: TGTGCCAGCAGTTCGTGGGCCGCAAATCAGCCCCAGCATTTT
d_call: .
v_call: TRBV6-2/TRBV6-3
j_call: TRBJ1-5
clone_size: many

cdr3_aa: CASSFHGYTF
cdr3_nt: TGTGCCAGCAGCTTTCACGGCTACACCTTC
d_call: .
v_call: TRBV7-3
j_call: TRBJ1-2
clone_size: .

cdr3_aa: CASSPELLTGLGEQFF
cdr3_nt: TGCGCCAGCAGCCCGGAACTGCTGACAGGTCTGGGTGAGCAGTTCTTC
d_call: .
v_call: TRBV5-1
j_call: TRBJ2-1
clone_size: .

cdr3_aa: CASSPPRTGPTNEKLFF
cdr3_nt: TGTGCCAGCAGCCCACCTCGGACGGGACCAACTAATGAAAAACTGTTTTTT
d_call: .
v_call: TRBV7-9
j_call: TRBJ1-4
clone_size: .

cdr3_aa: CASTPWGGTEAFF
cdr3_nt: TGTGCCAGCACCCCCTGGGGGGGCACTGAAGCTTTCTTT
d_call: .
v_call: TRBV12-3/TRBV12-4
j_call: TRBJ1-1
clone_size: many

cdr3_aa: CASSPLSREQYF
cdr3_nt: TGTGCCAGCAGCCCCCTTAGTCGCGAGCAGTACTTC
d_call: .
v_call: TRBV13
j_call: TRBJ2-7
clone_size: few

cdr3_aa: CSVEDPDRNYGYTF
cdr3_nt: TGCAGCGTTGAAGATCCGGACAGGAACTATGGCTACACCTTC
d_call: TRBD1
v_call: TRBV29-1
j_call: TRBJ1-2
clone_size: .

cdr3_aa: CASSLSVGADYNEQFF
cdr3_nt: TGTGCCAGCAGTTTATCGGTAGGGGCTGACTACAATGAGCAGTTCTTC
d_call: .
v_call: TRBV12-3/TRBV12-4
j_call: TRBJ2-1
clone_size: many

cdr3_aa: CSGRTGGTDTQYF
cdr3_nt: TGCAGTGGCCGGACAGGAGGGACAGATACGCAGTATTTT
d_call: .
v_call: TRBV20-1
j_call: TRBJ2-3
clone_size: many

cdr3_aa: CSAERGGLDTQYF
cdr3_nt: TGCAGTGCTGAGCGGGGGGGCCTAGATACGCAGTATTTT
d_call: TRBD2
v_call: TRBV20-1
j_call: TRBJ2-3
clone_size: few

cdr3_aa: CASSLELARNTGELFF
cdr3_nt: TGTGCCAGCAGCTTGGAACTAGCTAGAAACACCGGGGAGCTGTTTTTT
d_call: .
v_call: TRBV5-4
j_call: TRBJ2-2
clone_size: few

cdr3_aa: CASSQRGQLYTF
cdr3_nt: TGTGCCAGCAGCCAACGGGGACAGCTCTACACCTTC
d_call: TRBD1
v_call: TRBV3-1
j_call: TRBJ1-2
clone_size: .

cdr3_aa: CASSGDRTNEKLFF
cdr3_nt: TGTGCCAGCAGTGGGGACAGAACTAATGAAAAACTGTTTTTT
d_call: TRBD1
v_call: TRBV2
j_call: TRBJ1-4
clone_size: .

cdr3_aa: CASSSLAGGPRTGELFF
cdr3_nt: TGCGCCAGCAGCTCCCTAGCGGGAGGGCCGAGGACCGGGGAGCTGTTTTTT
d_call: TRBD2
v_call: TRBV5-1
j_call: TRBJ2-2
clone_size: many

cdr3_aa: CASSLLGEIYNEQFF
cdr3_nt: TGTGCCAGCAGTTTATTGGGGGAGATCTACAATGAGCAGTTCTTC
d_call: .
v_call: TRBV28
j_call: TRBJ2-1
clone_size: .

cdr3_aa: CASSFDPPFMNTEAFF
cdr3_nt: TGTGCCAGCAGCTTCGATCCCCCGTTCATGAACACTGAAGCTTTCTTT
d_call: .
v_call: TRBV7-2
j_call: TRBJ1-1
clone_size: many

cdr3_aa: CASIGTDYGYTF
cdr3_nt: TGTGCCAGCATCGGGACAGACTATGGCTACACCTTC
d_call: TRBD1
v_call: TRBV3-1
j_call: TRBJ1-2
clone_size: .

cdr3_aa: CSVQGLSYEQYF
cdr3_nt: TGCAGCGTTCAAGGACTCTCCTACGAGCAGTACTTC
d_call: .
v_call: TRBV29-1
j_call: TRBJ2-7
clone_size: many

cdr3_aa: CASSGGSVHEQYF
cdr3_nt: TGTGCCAGCAGTGGGGGTTCAGTCCACGAGCAGTACTTC
d_call: .
v_call: TRBV6-1
j_call: TRBJ2-7
clone_size: few

cdr3_aa: CASSVDLAGGPDTQYF
cdr3_nt: TGTGCCAGCAGCGTAGATCTAGCGGGGGGACCAGATACGCAGTATTTT
d_call: TRBD2
v_call: TRBV9
j_call: TRBJ2-3
clone_size: many

cdr3_aa: CASSPRLADTQYF
cdr3_nt: TGTGCCAGCAGCCCCAGACTCGCAGATACGCAGTATTTT
d_call: .
v_call: TRBV9
j_call: TRBJ2-3
clone_size: many

cdr3_aa: CASSPSWGGPTDTQYF
cdr3_nt: TGTGCCAGCAGCCCCTCGTGGGGCGGGCCCACAGATACGCAGTATTTT
d_call: .
v_call: TRBV7-9
j_call: TRBJ2-3
clone_size: few

cdr3_aa: CASSRDAGAGETQYF
cdr3_nt: TGCGCCAGCAGCCGGGACGCCGGAGCAGGAGAGACCCAGTACTTC
d_call: .
v_call: TRBV5-1
j_call: TRBJ2-5
clone_size: .

cdr3_aa: CSAYDPIEYSNQPQHF
cdr3_nt: TGCAGTGCTTACGACCCGATTGAATATAGCAATCAGCCCCAGCATTTT
d_call: .
v_call: TRBV20-1
j_call: TRBJ1-5
clone_size: .

cdr3_aa: CASSQGTGGSLSPYGYTF
cdr3_nt: TGTGCCAGCAGCCAGGGGACAGGGGGCTCATTGAGTCCCTATGGCTACACCTTC
d_call: TRBD1
v_call: TRBV3-1
j_call: TRBJ1-2
clone_size: .

cdr3_aa: CASKRSGGQGYSNQPQHF
cdr3_nt: TGTGCCAGCAAACGATCGGGGGGACAGGGATATAGCAATCAGCCCCAGCATTTT
d_call: TRBD1
v_call: TRBV6-1
j_call: TRBJ1-5
clone_size: .

cdr3_aa: CASSLGLAGGIGEQFF
cdr3_nt: TGTGCCAGCAGCCTTGGACTAGCGGGGGGAATTGGTGAGCAGTTCTTC
d_call: TRBD2
v_call: TRBV9
j_call: TRBJ2-1
clone_size: many

cdr3_aa: CASSPGLAISNEQFF
cdr3_nt: TGTGCCAGCAGCCCCGGACTAGCTATCAGCAATGAGCAGTTCTTC
d_call: TRBD2
v_call: TRBV3-1
j_call: TRBJ2-1
clone_size: few

cdr3_aa: CASSHPDRNYGYTF
cdr3_nt: TGTGCCAGCAGCCACCCTGACAGGAACTATGGCTACACCTTC
d_call: .
v_call: TRBV5-6
j_call: TRBJ1-2
clone_size: few

cdr3_aa: CASSTGSDTQYF
cdr3_nt: TGTGCCAGCAGTACAGGATCAGATACGCAGTATTTT
d_call: .
v_call: TRBV5-6
j_call: TRBJ2-3
clone_size: .

cdr3_aa: CASSQGTTPGPGREQFF
cdr3_nt: TGCGCCAGCAGCCAAGGTACTACCCCGGGCCCCGGCCGGGAGCAGTTCTTC
d_call: .
v_call: TRBV4-1
j_call: TRBJ2-1
clone_size: many

cdr3_aa: CASSYPSTSGRNEQFF
cdr3_nt: TGTGCCAGCAGTTACCCCTCGACTAGCGGGAGAAATGAGCAGTTCTTC
d_call: TRBD2
v_call: TRBV6-5
j_call: TRBJ2-1
clone_size: few

cdr3_aa: CASSQGRLAGGLSTDTQYF
cdr3_nt: TGTGCCAGCAGCCAAGGGCGGCTAGCGGGGGGGCTTAGCACAGATACGCAGTATTTT
d_call: TRBD2
v_call: TRBV4-2
j_call: TRBJ2-3
clone_size: few

cdr3_aa: CSAKVGTGAGAEHF
cdr3_nt: .
d_call: .
v_call: TRBV20-1
j_call: TRBJ1-5
clone_size: many

cdr3_aa: CASSFPGETGANVLTF
cdr3_nt: TGCGCCAGCAGTTTTCCAGGGGAGACCGGGGCCAACGTCCTGACTTTC
d_call: .
v_call: TRBV5-1
j_call: TRBJ2-6
clone_size: many

cdr3_aa: CASSEFRGPYQPQHF
cdr3_nt: TGTGCCAGCAGTGAATTTAGGGGACCTTATCAGCCCCAGCATTTT
d_call: .
v_call: TRBV25-1
j_call: TRBJ1-5
clone_size: many

cdr3_aa: CASSDRRNQPQHF
cdr3_nt: TGTGCCAGCAGTGATAGGAGAAATCAGCCCCAGCATTTT
d_call: .
v_call: TRBV25-1
j_call: TRBJ1-5
clone_size: few

cdr3_aa: CASSGQGSQPQHF
cdr3_nt: TGTGCCAGTTCCGGACAGGGGTCTCAGCCCCAGCATTTT
d_call: TRBD1
v_call: TRBV19
j_call: TRBJ1-5
clone_size: few

cdr3_aa: CASSTGLAGGGEQYF
cdr3_nt: TGTGCCAGCAGTACCGGACTAGCGGGAGGTGGGGAGCAGTACTTC
d_call: TRBD2
v_call: TRBV28
j_call: TRBJ2-7
clone_size: many

cdr3_aa: CASSLPGQAQTDTQYF
cdr3_nt: TGTGCCAGCAGCCTGCCGGGACAGGCTCAAACAGATACGCAGTATTTT
d_call: TRBD1
v_call: TRBV5-5
j_call: TRBJ2-3
clone_size: .

cdr3_aa: CGTSGSDTQYF
cdr3_nt: TGCGGGACTAGCGGGAGTGATACGCAGTATTTT
d_call: TRBD2
v_call: TRBV10-2
j_call: TRBJ2-3
clone_size: many

cdr3_aa: CSVLTGRGEQFF
cdr3_nt: TGCAGCGTGCTGACAGGGAGAGGTGAGCAGTTCTTC
d_call: TRBD1
v_call: TRBV29-1
j_call: TRBJ2-1
clone_size: many

cdr3_aa: CASSYDGGGNQPQHF
cdr3_nt: TGTGCCAGCAGTTACGATGGAGGGGGCAATCAGCCCCAGCATTTT
d_call: .
v_call: TRBV6-5
j_call: TRBJ1-5
clone_size: many

cdr3_aa: CSVESDRSSGANVLTF
cdr3_nt: TGCAGCGTTGAAAGTGACCGGAGCTCTGGGGCCAACGTCCTGACTTTC
d_call: .
v_call: TRBV29-1
j_call: TRBJ2-6
clone_size: .

cdr3_aa: CSARESASYGYTF
cdr3_nt: TGCAGTGCTAGAGAGTCTGCTTCCTATGGCTACACCTTC
d_call: .
v_call: TRBV20-1
j_call: TRBJ1-2
clone_size: many

cdr3_aa: CASSGGQGAEVLTF
cdr3_nt: TGTGCCAGCAGTGGCGGACAGGGGGCAGAAGTCCTGACTTTC
d_call: TRBD1
v_call: TRBV2
j_call: TRBJ2-6
clone_size: many

cdr3_aa: CAISEGTGGSGNIQYF
cdr3_nt: TGTGCCATCAGTGAGGGGACAGGGGGCTCGGGAAACATTCAGTACTTC
d_call: TRBD1
v_call: TRBV10-3
j_call: TRBJ2-4
clone_size: .

cdr3_aa: CASSPDRGTNQPQHF
cdr3_nt: TGTGCCAGCAGTCCGGACAGGGGCACCAATCAGCCCCAGCATTTT
d_call: TRBD1
v_call: TRBV2
j_call: TRBJ1-5
clone_size: few

cdr3_aa: CASSLGGSGTNEKLFF
cdr3_nt: TGCGCCAGCAGCTTGGGGGGCAGCGGAACTAATGAAAAACTGTTTTTT
d_call: .
v_call: TRBV5-1
j_call: TRBJ1-4
clone_size: few

cdr3_aa: CASSPGLAGGGWNEQFF
cdr3_nt: TGTGCCAGCAGCCCGGGACTAGCGGGAGGGGGATGGAATGAGCAGTTCTTC
d_call: TRBD2
v_call: TRBV27
j_call: TRBJ2-1
clone_size: .